The 9 T cell receptor beta chains below were found in one sample sequenced in a study of T cell repertoires in cytomegalovirus infection. TCRdb independently ran MiXCR on the reads; one entry per CDR3 protein. The table records under 200,000 distinct CDR3 sequences, less than 25% of them present only once. These receptors have no identified antigens. The sequences come from CD8+ T cells from cultured PBMCs, collected from culture after CMV antigen stimulation. These receptors came from a human donor in good health (CMV status not recorded). Some clones in this sample may be carry-over from other donors' samples.

V is TRBV2 and J is TRBJ1-2; D remains ambiguous. This CDR3 has 15 amino acids. V was trimmed by 7 bases and J by 0 bases, leaving 15 bases between them. The germline V gene has CDR1 SNHLY and CDR2 FYNNEI. Here the CDR3 reads CASKEGEASNYGYTF. The DNA for the CDR3 is TGTGCCAGCAAGGAGGGAGAAGCGTCTAACTATGGCTACACCTTC.

This clonotype was counted between two and nine times. The rearrangement links TRBV7-8 to TRBJ2-5; D gene uncertain. Germline assignment: CDR1 SGHVS and CDR2 FQNEAQ. Trimming cost V 8 bases and J 5 bases, with 12 bases left between them. This CDR3 is built from 12 residues. CDR3 in amino acids: CASLGILETQYF. CDR3 coding DNA: TGTGCCAGCCTAGGGATTTTGGAGACCCAGTACTTC.

This clonotype was observed a handful of times. The V call is TRBV28, the J call TRBJ2-5; D could derive from TRBD1 or TRBD2 (6 bases each). There are 16 residues in the CDR3. The germline V and J ends were trimmed by 3 bases and 2 bases, with 16 bases remaining between them. Germline V gene lookup returns CDR1 MDHEN and CDR2 SYDVKM. CDR3 sequence reads: CASSFGTGALQETQYF. The DNA for the CDR3 is TGTGCCAGCAGTTTTGGGACGGGGGCTCTTCAAGAGACCCAGTACTTC.

The chain is built from TRBV29-1 and TRBJ2-1; the D gene is possibly TRBD2 (5 bases). V was shortened by 0 bases and J by 0 bases, with 9 bases between the two germline ends. The CDR3 contains 15 residues. From germline, CDR1 is SQVTM and CDR2 ANQGSEA. The CDR3 sequence is CSVEDLGSSYNEQFF. CDR3 sequence (DNA): TGCAGCGTTGAAGATCTGGGGAGCTCCTACAATGAGCAGTTCTTC.

The CDR3 here is CASSLGQVNQPQHF. The CDR3 nucleotides read TGTGCCAGCTCCCTGGGGCAAGTCAATCAGCCCCAGCATTTT. The chain recombines TRBV7-6 with TRBJ1-5; D is perhaps TRBD1 (5 bases). V shed 8 bases and J shed 3 bases, with 14 bases lying between them. The length of the CDR3 is 14 residues. Germline-derived CDR1 and CDR2 are SGHVS and FNYEAQ.

The chain couples TRBV7-4 to TRBJ1-1; tentatively, D is TRBD1 (6 bases). V shed 1 base and J shed 1 base, with 10 bases lying between them. This CDR3 has 15 amino acids. Looked up from germline, CDR1 is SGHVT and CDR2 is SQSDAQ. The CDR3, as DNA: TGTGCCAGCAGCTTAGATGGAGGGGGGAACACTGAAGCTTTCTTT. This gives the protein CASSLDGGGNTEAFF.

The J gene is TRBJ1-4, the V gene TRBV12-3 or TRBV12-4; D unclear. Trimming left V 6 bases short and J 5 bases short, with 13 bases between. This CDR3 is 14 amino acids long. The CDR3 is CASSGGHPNEKLFF. CDR3 nucleotides: TGTGCCAGCAGCGGCGGCCACCCGAATGAAAAACTGTTTTTT.

The chain has TRBV7-8 and TRBJ1-1; D is ambiguous. CDR1 SGHVS and CDR2 FQNEAQ come from the germline V gene. This CDR3 is 14 amino acids long. V lost 4 bases to trimming and J lost 4 bases, with 13 bases between them. For the CDR3, the DNA is TGTGCCAGCAGCTCCGGAGGGTGGGGCACTGAAGCTTTCTTT. Encoded protein: CASSSGGWGTEAFF.

V and J are TRBV7-8 and TRBJ1-4; weak D call: TRBD1 (5 bases). V was cut by 5 bases and J by 3 bases, with 13 bases left in between. Per the germline V gene, CDR1 is SGHVS and CDR2 is FQNEAQ. The CDR3 has 15 residues. The CDR3 DNA reads as TGTGCCAGCAGCCTACCCGGGGGGGCTAATGAAAAACTGTTTTTT. It codes for CASSLPGGANEKLFF. The complete variable domain, with remaining parts taken from reference TRBV7-8 and TRBJ1-4, reads GAGVSQSPRYKVAKRGQDVALRCDPISGHVSLFWYQQALGQGPEFLTYFQNEAQLDKSGLPSDRFFAERPEGSVSTLKIQRTQQEDSAVYLCASSLPGGANEKLFFGSGTQLSVL.